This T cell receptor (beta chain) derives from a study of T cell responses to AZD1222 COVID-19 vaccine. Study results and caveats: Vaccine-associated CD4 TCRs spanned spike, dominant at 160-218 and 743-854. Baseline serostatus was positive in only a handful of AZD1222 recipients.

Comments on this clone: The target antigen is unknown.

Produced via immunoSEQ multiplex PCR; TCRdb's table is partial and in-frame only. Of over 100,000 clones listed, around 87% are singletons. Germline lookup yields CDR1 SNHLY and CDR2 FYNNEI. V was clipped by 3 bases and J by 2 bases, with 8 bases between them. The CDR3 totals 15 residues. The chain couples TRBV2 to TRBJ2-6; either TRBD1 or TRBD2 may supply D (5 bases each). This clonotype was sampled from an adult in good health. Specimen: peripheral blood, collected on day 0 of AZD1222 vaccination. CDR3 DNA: TGTGCCAGCAGTGATTGGGGGACTGGGGCCAACGTCCTGACTTTC. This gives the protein CASSDWGTGANVLTF.